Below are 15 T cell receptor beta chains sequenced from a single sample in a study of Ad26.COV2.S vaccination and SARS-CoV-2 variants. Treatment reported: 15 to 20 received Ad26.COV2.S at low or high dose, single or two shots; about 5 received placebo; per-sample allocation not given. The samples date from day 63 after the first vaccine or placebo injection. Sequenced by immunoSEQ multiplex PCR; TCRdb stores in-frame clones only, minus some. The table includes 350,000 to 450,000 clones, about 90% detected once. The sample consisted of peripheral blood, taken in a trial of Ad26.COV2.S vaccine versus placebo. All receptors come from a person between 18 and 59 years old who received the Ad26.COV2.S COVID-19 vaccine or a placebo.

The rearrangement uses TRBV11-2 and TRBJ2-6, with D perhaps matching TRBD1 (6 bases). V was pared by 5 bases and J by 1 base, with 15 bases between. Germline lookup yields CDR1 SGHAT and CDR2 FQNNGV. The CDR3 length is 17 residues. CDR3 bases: TGTGCCAGCAGCAAGTCAATTACAGGGTCTGGGGCCAACGTCCTGACTTTC. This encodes CASSKSITGSGANVLTF.

This chain's CDR3 is CASIGEGSSPQHF. For the CDR3, the DNA is TGTGCCAGCATCGGCGAGGGGAGTTCGCCCCAGCATTTT. The chain uses TRBV2 and TRBJ1-5; D possibly corresponds to TRBD1 (5 bases). V was trimmed by 7 bases and J by 9 bases, leaving 16 bases between them. The CDR3 spans 13 residues. CDR1 is SNHLY, CDR2 FYNNEI, per germline. Complete variable domain (other parts from reference TRBV2 and TRBJ1-5): EPEVTQTPSHQVTQMGQEVILRCVPISNHLYFYWYRQILGQKVEFLVSFYNNEISEKSEIFDDQFSVERPDGSNFTLKIRSTKLEDSAMYFCASIGEGSSPQHFGDGTRLSIL.

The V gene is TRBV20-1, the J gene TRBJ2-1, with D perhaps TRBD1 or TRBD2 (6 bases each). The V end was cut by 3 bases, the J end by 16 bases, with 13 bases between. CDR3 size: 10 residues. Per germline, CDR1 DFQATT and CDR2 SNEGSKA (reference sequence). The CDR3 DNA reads TGCAGTGCTAGCGGGGGCCGGTATTTCTTC. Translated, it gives CSASGGRYFF.

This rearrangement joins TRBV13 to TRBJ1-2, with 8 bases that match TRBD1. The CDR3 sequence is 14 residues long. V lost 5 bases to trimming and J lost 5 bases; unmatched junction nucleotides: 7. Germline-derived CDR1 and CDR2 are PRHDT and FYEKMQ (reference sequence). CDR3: CASSTTQGGYGYTF. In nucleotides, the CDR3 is TGTGCCAGCAGCACTACACAGGGGGGATATGGCTACACCTTC.

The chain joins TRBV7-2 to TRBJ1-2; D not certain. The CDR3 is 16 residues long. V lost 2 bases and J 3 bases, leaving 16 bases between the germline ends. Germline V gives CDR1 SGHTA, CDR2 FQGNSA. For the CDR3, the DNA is TGTGCCAGCAGCTTAAGGTTGCGGGGAACCGACTATGGCTACACCTTC. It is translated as CASSLRLRGTDYGYTF.

CDR3 protein: CASSHRPGIAYNEQFF. The CDR3, as DNA: TGCGCCAGCAGCCATCGGCCAGGGATTGCCTACAATGAGCAGTTCTTC. The rearrangement uses TRBV4-3 and TRBJ2-1; a weak D match, TRBD1 (5 bases). Germline CDR1 LGHNA, CDR2 YSLEER. The V end lost 3 bases, the J end lost 2 bases, and 14 bases lay between the germline ends. This CDR3 contains 16 residues.

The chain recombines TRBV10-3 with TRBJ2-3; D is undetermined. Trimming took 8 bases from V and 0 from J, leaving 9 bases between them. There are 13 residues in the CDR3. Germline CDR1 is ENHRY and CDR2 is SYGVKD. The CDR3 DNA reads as TGTGCCATCTTGGGCTCTAGCACAGATACGCAGTATTTT. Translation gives CAILGSSTDTQYF.

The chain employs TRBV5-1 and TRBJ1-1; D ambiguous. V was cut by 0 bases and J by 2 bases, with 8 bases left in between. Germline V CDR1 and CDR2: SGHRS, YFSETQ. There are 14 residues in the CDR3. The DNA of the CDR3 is TGCGCCAGCAGCTTGGATTGGGCCAACACTGAAGCTTTCTTT. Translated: CASSLDWANTEAFF.

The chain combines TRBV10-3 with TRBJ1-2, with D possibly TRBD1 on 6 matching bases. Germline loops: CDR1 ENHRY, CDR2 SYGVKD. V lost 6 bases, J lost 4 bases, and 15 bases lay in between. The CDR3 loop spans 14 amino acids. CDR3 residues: CAISGNRDLYGYTF. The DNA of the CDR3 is TGTGCCATCAGCGGGAACAGGGACCTCTATGGCTACACCTTC.

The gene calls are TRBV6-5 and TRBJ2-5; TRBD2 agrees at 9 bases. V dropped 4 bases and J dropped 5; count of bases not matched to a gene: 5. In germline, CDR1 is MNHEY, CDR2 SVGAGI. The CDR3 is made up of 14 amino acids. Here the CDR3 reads CASSSSGALETQYF. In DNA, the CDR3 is TGTGCCAGCAGTTCTAGCGGGGCCTTGGAGACCCAGTACTTC.

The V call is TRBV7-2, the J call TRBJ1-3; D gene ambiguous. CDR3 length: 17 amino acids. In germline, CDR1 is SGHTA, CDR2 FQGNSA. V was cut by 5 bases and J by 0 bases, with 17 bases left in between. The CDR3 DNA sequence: TGTGCCAGCAGCCCCGTTGTCCTACGGTCCTCTGGAAACACCATATATTTT. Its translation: CASSPVVLRSSGNTIYF.

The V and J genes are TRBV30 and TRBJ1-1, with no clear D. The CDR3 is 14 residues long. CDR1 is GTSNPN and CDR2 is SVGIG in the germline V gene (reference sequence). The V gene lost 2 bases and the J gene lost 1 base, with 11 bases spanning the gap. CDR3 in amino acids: CAWSSNFANTEAFF. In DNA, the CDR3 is TGTGCCTGGAGTTCCAACTTCGCGAACACTGAAGCTTTCTTT. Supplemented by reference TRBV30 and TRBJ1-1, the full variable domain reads SQTIHQWPATLVQPVGSPLSLECTVEGTSNPNLYWYRQAAGRGLQLLFYSVGIGQISSEVPQNLSASRPQDRQFILSSKKLLLSDSGFYLCAWSSNFANTEAFFGQGTRLTVV.

Here the CDR3 reads CSVAIPNYEQYF. As DNA, the CDR3 is TGCAGCGTTGCCATACCCAACTACGAGCAGTACTTC. This sequence joins TRBV29-1 and TRBJ2-7, with D hard to call. The germline V and J ends were trimmed by 4 bases and 3 bases, with 10 bases remaining between them. Germline CDR1 reads SQVTM; CDR2 reads ANQGSEA. The length of the CDR3 is 12 residues.

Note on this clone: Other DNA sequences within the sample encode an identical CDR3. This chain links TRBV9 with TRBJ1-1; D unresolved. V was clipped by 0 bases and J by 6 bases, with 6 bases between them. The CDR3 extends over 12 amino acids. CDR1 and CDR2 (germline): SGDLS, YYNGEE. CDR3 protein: CASSVGGSEAFF. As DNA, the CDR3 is TGTGCCAGCAGCGTAGGCGGTTCTGAAGCTTTCTTT. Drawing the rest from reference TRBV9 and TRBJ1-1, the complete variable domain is DSGVTQTPKHLITATGQRVTLRCSPRSGDLSVYWYQQSLDQGLQFLIQYYNGEERAKGNILERFSAQQFPDLHSELNLSSLELGDSALYFCASSVGGSEAFFGQGTRLTVV.

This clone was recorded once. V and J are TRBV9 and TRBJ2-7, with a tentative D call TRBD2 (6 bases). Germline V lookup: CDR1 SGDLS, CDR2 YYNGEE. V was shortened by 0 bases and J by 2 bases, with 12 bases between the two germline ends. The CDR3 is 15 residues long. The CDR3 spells CASSVDGWGAYEQYF. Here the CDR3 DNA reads TGTGCCAGCAGCGTAGATGGGTGGGGGGCCTACGAGCAGTACTTC.